The present TCR beta chain was sequenced within a study of OX40 agonist ivuxolimab in advanced cancers. Study summary: Each patient was given ivuxolimab into a vein every 2 weeks, at 0.01 to 10 mg/kg.

The V segment lost 8 bases and the J segment 4 bases; nucleotides outside the gene matches: 12. The CDR3 extends over 16 amino acids. CDR1 and CDR2 from the germline V gene are ENHRY and SYGVKD. A history of autoimmune disease or systemic immunosuppression excluded patients. Study-wide findings and caveats: Individuals who were partial responders at 0.1-3.0 mg/kg had clonal expansion that ranked among the lowest.

A remark on this clone: The antigen remains undetermined.

The assay was immunoSEQ multiplex PCR, and TCRdb's table has in-frame clones only and misses some. The sample lists 45,000 to 50,000 clones; roughly 90% were seen once. The chain couples TRBV10-3 to TRBJ1-3, with 9 nucleotides matching TRBD1. The receptor was isolated from an adult with an advanced solid tumor such as melanoma, head and neck, liver or kidney cancer. Sample: CD4+ or CD8+ T cells sorted from blood, taken in a trial of the OX40 agonist ivuxolimab. As DNA, the CDR3 is TGTGCCATCCGACGTGAGACAGGGGGATTAGGAAACACCATATATTTT. Its protein product is CAIRRETGGLGNTIYF.